A single sample is the source of the 21 T cell receptor beta chains below, sequenced in a study of cytomegalovirus exposure and HLA in healthy donors. Both 60 Vbeta primers and 13 Jbeta primers went into the PCR. Sequencing used immunoSEQ multiplex PCR; TCRdb keeps in-frame clones, though not all of them. The repertoire consists of about 160,000 clones, with over 70% occurring once and the leading ten covering 2.5% to 3%. Sequencing was performed on PBMCs. The source of these receptors is a woman in her 50s in good health and CMV-seropositive.

This sequence joins TRBV11-2 and TRBJ2-2; 7 bases fit TRBD1. This CDR3 spans 16 amino acids. Germline values: CDR1 SGHAT, CDR2 FQNNGV. The junction had 12 bases not matched to a gene; V was cut back by 5 bases and J by 6 bases. The CDR3 sequence is CASSLRQGSIAGELFF. The CDR3 DNA reads TGTGCCAGCAGCCTTCGACAGGGAAGTATTGCCGGGGAGCTGTTTTTT.

The rearrangement links TRBV6-5 to TRBJ1-2; weak D call: TRBD1 (5 bases). The CDR3 sequence is 14 residues long. Trimming removed 0 bases from V and 4 bases from J, with 9 bases in between. The V gene's germline CDR1 is MNHEY and CDR2 SVGAGI. The chain's CDR3 is CASSYSQGPYGYTF. The CDR3 DNA follows: TGTGCCAGCAGTTACTCCCAGGGCCCCTATGGCTACACCTTC.

This chain connects TRBV7-9 to TRBJ2-7; TRBD1 agrees at 9 bases. The CDR3 sequence is 15 residues long. The trim removed 5 bases at V and 3 bases at J, leaving 8 bases unmatched. CDR1 is SEHNR and CDR2 is FQNEAQ in the germline V gene (reference sequence). The CDR3, as DNA: TGTGCCAGCAGCCCTTCCGGGACAGGGAACTACGAGCAGTACTTC. Translation gives CASSPSGTGNYEQYF.

The chain combines TRBV6-6 with TRBJ1-2; the D is unclear. Germline CDR1 is MNHNY and CDR2 is SVGAGI (reference sequence). V dropped 0 bases and J dropped 6 bases, with 17 bases sitting between them. The length of the CDR3 is 16 residues. The CDR3 DNA follows: TGTGCCAGCAGTTACTCTGGTGTAACAGACAAAAATGGCTACACCTTC. Its translation is CASSYSGVTDKNGYTF.

This clone has a handful of counts. The J gene is TRBJ1-3, the V gene TRBV5-6; 7 bases fit TRBD1. Trimming took 4 bases from V and 3 from J; bases not matched to a gene: 4. Germline lookup yields CDR1 SGHDT and CDR2 YYEEEE. This CDR3 region has 14 residues. The CDR3 protein is CASSRGQIGNTIYF. The DNA for the CDR3 is TGTGCCAGCAGCCGGGGACAGATTGGAAACACCATATATTTT.

The V and J genes are TRBV11-2 and TRBJ2-5; 8 positions agree with TRBD2. The junction had 5 bases not matched to a gene; V was cut back by 10 bases and J by 4 bases. CDR3 length: 12 residues. Per germline, CDR1 SGHAT and CDR2 FQNNGV. The CDR3 reads CATGGLRETQYF. For the CDR3, the DNA is TGTGCCACGGGGGGGCTAAGAGAGACCCAGTACTTC.

The chain links TRBV5-1 to TRBJ1-6; D is possibly TRBD1 (5 bases). The germline V and J ends were trimmed by 5 bases and 8 bases, with 14 bases remaining between them. The CDR3 loop spans 14 amino acids. The germline V gene encodes CDR1 SGHRS and CDR2 YFSETQ. CDR3 DNA sequence: TGCGCCAGCAGTTCCCAAGGGGAGGATTCACCCCTCCACTTT. This translates into CASSSQGEDSPLHF.

This clone was detected only once. The chain uses TRBV14 and TRBJ2-7; 10 bases are shared with TRBD2. V was pared by 4 bases and J by 0 bases, with 9 bases of the junction left unmatched. The CDR3 loop spans 17 amino acids. Germline lookup yields CDR1 SGHDN and CDR2 FVKESK. The CDR3, as DNA: TGTGCCAGCAGCCGTAAGAGTAGCGGGGGGAGCTCCTACGAGCAGTACTTC. Translating it yields CASSRKSSGGSSYEQYF.

CDR3 sequence (DNA): TGTGCCAGCAGCTTACAAGAGGACACTCTCAAGTATTTT. It codes for CASSLQEDTLKYF. V usage is TRBV11-3 and J usage is TRBJ2-3, with D possibly matching TRBD1 (5 bases). This CDR3 has 13 amino acids. Trimming left V 2 bases short and J 13 bases short, with 16 bases between. Germline values: CDR1 SGHNT, CDR2 YENEEA.

J is TRBJ2-4 and V is TRBV29-1, with D maybe TRBD1 (5 bases). The CDR3 is made up of 14 amino acids. Germline CDR1 reads SQVTM; CDR2 reads ANQGSEA. Trimming shortened V by 7 bases and J by 0 bases, and 13 bases separated the two germline ends. The CDR3 bases are TGCAGCGCCATTCTAGGGGTAGCCAAAAACATTCAGTACTTC. It yields the protein CSAILGVAKNIQYF. The full variable domain, rest sourced from reference TRBV29-1 and TRBJ2-4, is SAVISQKPSRDICQRGTSLTIQCQVDSQVTMMFWYRQQPGQSLTLIATANQGSEATYESGFVIDKFPISRPNLTFSTLTVSNMSPEDSSIYLCSAILGVAKNIQYFGAGTRLSVL.

J is TRBJ2-7 and V is TRBV5-1; D perhaps matches TRBD1 (6 bases). The CDR3 runs 13 residues. V lost 4 bases, J lost 7 bases, and 15 bases lay in between. Germline V gene data show CDR1 as SGHRS and CDR2 as YFSETQ. The CDR3: CASSERTEVEQYF. The CDR3 DNA follows: TGCGCCAGCAGCGAACGGACAGAGGTTGAGCAGTACTTC.

V usage is TRBV6-1 and J usage is TRBJ1-1; 8 bases map to TRBD1. The CDR3 spans 15 residues. V shed 5 bases and J 4 bases; nucleotides not matched to a gene: 9. Germline V gene sequence: CDR1 MNHNS, CDR2 SASEGT. The DNA for the CDR3 is TGTGCCAGCAGTACCCAGACAGGGGTGGGCACTGAAGCTTTCTTT. It encodes CASSTQTGVGTEAFF.

This clone was picked up a small number of times. The chain uses TRBV7-2 and TRBJ1-1; D not certain. This CDR3 comprises 14 residues. With 1 base removed from V and 6 bases from J, the gap between germline ends came to 12 bases. Germline V gene data show CDR1 as SGHTA and CDR2 as FQGNSA. The CDR3 sequence: CASSLVPGYAEAFF. The CDR3 nucleotides read TGTGCCAGCAGCTTAGTACCGGGTTACGCTGAAGCTTTCTTT.

This chain uses TRBV5-4 with TRBJ1-2; D uncertain. Germline V gene data show CDR1 as SGHNT and CDR2 as YYREEE (reference sequence). The CDR3 loop spans 13 amino acids. V shed 1 base and J shed 5 bases, with 9 bases lying between them. This chain's CDR3 is CASSLLHRYGYTF. CDR3 bases: TGTGCCAGCAGCTTGTTGCATCGGTATGGCTACACCTTC.

This clone was detected many times. The rearrangement joins TRBV6-5 to TRBJ1-1; weak D call: TRBD1 (6 bases). The CDR3 loop spans 16 amino acids. The V end was cut by 2 bases, the J end by 4 bases, with 17 bases between. From germline, CDR1 is MNHEY and CDR2 SVGAGI. The chain's CDR3 is CASSYQMDSPGTEAFF. As DNA, the CDR3 is TGTGCCAGCAGTTACCAGATGGACAGCCCGGGCACTGAAGCTTTCTTT.

The chain is built from TRBV12-5 and TRBJ2-1; 8 bases align to TRBD2. V lost 5 bases to trimming and J lost 15 bases; unmatched junction nucleotides: 12. The CDR3 covers 13 residues. CDR1 is LGHNT and CDR2 is FRNRAP in the germline V gene. The CDR3 protein is CASGPDSGLGLFF. Here the CDR3 DNA reads TGTGCTAGTGGTCCCGACTCGGGACTAGGTCTGTTCTTC.

V is TRBV5-6 and J is TRBJ2-7; 10 bases map to TRBD1. The CDR3 spans 14 residues. J gave up 4 bases and V 3 bases, and 4 bases lay outside the gene matches. The germline CDR1 and CDR2 sequences are SGHDT and YYEEEE. The CDR3 DNA reads as TGTGCCAGCAGCTCTGGGACAGGGGAATACGAGCAGTACTTC. Its translation: CASSSGTGEYEQYF.

The rearrangement uses TRBV2 and TRBJ1-1; D possibly corresponds to TRBD1 (6 bases). Germline lookup yields CDR1 SNHLY and CDR2 FYNNEI. V lost 6 bases and J 0 bases, leaving 14 bases between the germline ends. The CDR3 sequence is 15 residues long. In DNA form, the CDR3 reads TGTGCCAGCAGAGGGACCGGGACACTGAACACTGAAGCTTTCTTT. Its protein product is CASRGTGTLNTEAFF.

The V call is TRBV19, the J call TRBJ1-1, with TRBD1 matching 10 bases. V lost 5 bases, J lost 8 bases, and 17 bases stayed unmatched. Germline V gives CDR1 LNHDA, CDR2 SQIVND (reference sequence). This CDR3 has 17 amino acids. This chain's CDR3 is CASSPPRGTGANHEAFF. The DNA for the CDR3 is TGTGCCAGTAGTCCCCCGAGGGGGACAGGGGCCAATCACGAAGCTTTCTTT.

This chain uses TRBV6-6 with TRBJ1-5; 10 bases are shared with TRBD1. There are 14 residues in the CDR3. The germline CDR1 and CDR2 sequences are MNHNY and SVGAGI (reference sequence). Losses at the gene ends were 4 bases for V and 6 bases for J; bases not matched to a gene: 3. The CDR3 coding sequence is TGTGCCAGCAGTTGGGACAGGGGATTTCAGCCCCAGCATTTT. This codes for CASSWDRGFQPQHF.

Details on this clone: One end of the junction varies from germline; a read error may be responsible. This chain joins TRBV7-9 and TRBJ2-3; possible D gene TRBD1, 6 bases. Germline V gives CDR1 SEHNR, CDR2 FQNEAQ (reference sequence). The CDR3 is made up of 18 amino acids. In DNA form, the CDR3 reads TGTGTCAGCAGCTTAGCTGCCTGGCGAGACAGGAGCACAGATACGCAGTATTTT. It yields the protein CVSSLAAWRDRSTDTQYF.